The 25 T cell receptor beta chains presented below share a single source sample, sequenced in a study of CD8 T cells in ankylosing spondylitis. MiXCR, run by TCRdb on the 5' RACE reads, gives a single entry per CDR3 protein. This table holds a few hundred thousand distinct CDR3 sequences, roughly 20% found once. Sequenced input: blood, either unsorted or a sorted T cell fraction (not recorded which). These receptors were taken from a female donor with ankylosing spondylitis or in good health (not recorded which).

This clonotype was detected a few times. The V and J genes are TRBV6-2 or TRBV6-3 and TRBJ2-7, with D unresolved. The CDR3 is 9 amino acids. CDR1 MNHEY and CDR2 SVGEGT come from the germline V gene. Trimming stripped 11 bases from V and 7 bases from J, with 9 bases between. CDR3 amino acids: CAVSIEQYF. The CDR3 DNA follows: TGTGCCGTCAGTATTGAGCAGTACTTC.

The chain joins TRBV6-2 or TRBV6-3 to TRBJ2-1; D may be TRBD2 (5 bases). The CDR3 sequence is 13 residues long. Germline V gives CDR1 MNHEY, CDR2 SVGEGT. Trimming removed 6 bases at V and 7 bases at J, with 13 bases between. CDR3 coding DNA: TGTGCCAGCAGGCGGGTGACGGGGAATGAGCAGTTCTTC. Protein sequence: CASRRVTGNEQFF.

The genes are TRBV6-5 and TRBJ2-7, with D uncertain. Germline CDR1 and CDR2: MNHEY and SVGAGI. V lost 0 bases and J 0 bases, leaving 9 bases between the germline ends. This CDR3 region has 15 residues. CDR3 protein: CASSYSNTLSYEQYF. CDR3 in DNA: TGTGCCAGCAGTTACTCGAACACCCTCTCCTACGAGCAGTACTTC.

This clonotype came up many times. The junction departs from germline at one end; a sequencing error may be responsible. The rearrangement joins TRBV20-1 to TRBJ1-2, with 7 positions matching TRBD1. The germline V gene encodes CDR1 DFQATT and CDR2 SNEGSKA (reference sequence). CDR3 length: 11 amino acids. Here the CDR3 DNA reads TGCAGTGCTTACCGAGACAGGGTTTACTTCTTC. The encoded protein is CSAYRDRVYFF.

Only a few counts were recorded for this clonotype. The chain combines TRBV25-1 with TRBJ1-2; tentative D call: TRBD1 (6 bases). The length of the CDR3 is 14 residues. Trimming took 2 bases from V and 4 from J, leaving 11 bases between them. Germline CDR1 is MGHDK and CDR2 is SYGVNS. This CDR3 reads CASSEGPRGYGYTF. The CDR3 DNA reads TGTGCCAGCAGTGAAGGTCCCAGGGGCTATGGCTACACCTTC.

There are a few counts of this clonotype. The gene calls are TRBV7-9 and TRBJ2-1; the match to TRBD1 covers 9 bases. The CDR3 length is 14 residues. Losses at the gene ends were 5 bases for V and 5 bases for J; bases not matched to a gene: 4. The germline V gene encodes CDR1 SEHNR and CDR2 FQNEAQ (reference sequence). The DNA of the CDR3 is TGTGCCAGCAGCCTCAGGACAGGGGACAATGAGCAGTTCTTC. Translation: CASSLRTGDNEQFF.

V is TRBV20-1 and J is TRBJ2-7; D may be TRBD2 (6 bases). The CDR3 is 12 amino acids. Trimming left V 2 bases short and J 5 bases short, with 10 bases between. Per the germline V gene, CDR1 is DFQATT and CDR2 is SNEGSKA (reference sequence). The CDR3 here is CSARSGFHEQYF. The CDR3 coding sequence is TGCAGTGCTAGAAGCGGGTTCCACGAGCAGTACTTC.

This clonotype was observed at least ten times. V is TRBV20-1 and J is TRBJ2-1; D gene uncertain. V lost 2 bases to trimming and J lost 2 bases, with 4 bases between them. Germline CDR1 reads DFQATT; CDR2 reads SNEGSKA (reference sequence). This CDR3 is built from 12 residues. This chain's CDR3 is CSARLTYNEQFF. The CDR3 coding sequence is TGCAGTGCTAGACTAACCTACAATGAGCAGTTCTTC.

This sequence joins TRBV20-1 and TRBJ1-2; D might be TRBD1 (5 bases). Trimming shortened V by 6 bases and J by 2 bases, and 13 bases separated the two germline ends. This CDR3 contains 13 residues. Germline V gene lookup returns CDR1 DFQATT and CDR2 SNEGSKA (reference sequence). The CDR3 DNA reads TGCAGTGCGCCTGCGACAGTAAACTATGGCTACACCTTC. Encoded protein: CSAPATVNYGYTF.

V is TRBV7-9 and J is TRBJ1-3; 7 bases are a match to TRBD1. The germline V gene has CDR1 SEHNR and CDR2 FQNEAQ (reference sequence). The CDR3 consists of 16 residues. Losses at the gene ends were 1 base for V and 1 base for J; bases not matched to a gene: 4. DNA of the CDR3: TGTGCCAGCAGCTTAGGAGGGACAGCTTCTGGAAACACCATATATTTT. Amino acids: CASSLGGTASGNTIYF.

This chain uses TRBV5-5 with TRBJ1-2; possibly TRBD1 for D (5 bases). CDR3 length: 14 amino acids. Germline assignment: CDR1 SGHKS and CDR2 YYEKEE (reference sequence). Trimming left V 5 bases short and J 7 bases short, with 18 bases between. CDR3: CASSTTREGSGYTF. The DNA for the CDR3 is TGTGCCAGCAGTACCACCAGGGAGGGATCTGGCTACACCTTC.

V gene TRBV11-3 combines with J gene TRBJ1-3; no clear D. Trimming took 1 base from V and 0 from J, leaving 4 bases between them. Germline V gene sequence: CDR1 SGHNT, CDR2 YENEEA. CDR3 length equals 14 residues. The CDR3 bases are TGTGCCAGCAGCTTAGGAAACTCTGGAAACACCATATATTTT. Its protein product is CASSLGNSGNTIYF.

The rearrangement joins TRBV20-1 to TRBJ2-3, with D perhaps matching TRBD2 (5 bases). CDR1 DFQATT and CDR2 SNEGSKA come from the germline V gene (reference sequence). V lost 3 bases, J lost 7 bases, and 14 bases lay in between. The CDR3 length is 13 residues. In DNA form, the CDR3 reads TGCAGTGCTAGTTTGGCGGGTCCGTATACGCAGTATTTT. Its translation is CSASLAGPYTQYF.

This clonotype has just a few counts. This chain uses TRBV21-1 with TRBJ2-7; the table's D call of TRBD2 was not tested on the DNA. TRBV21-1 represents a pseudogene. The CDR3 extends over 14 amino acids. The CDR3 DNA reads TGTGCCACTTCCGGTAGTATTAATTACTACGAGCAGTACTTC. It translates to CATSGSINYYEQYF.

In this sample, this clonotype turned up a few times. The chain uses TRBV9 and TRBJ2-4; 8 bases are a match to TRBD1. CDR1 is SGDLS and CDR2 is YYNGEE in the germline V gene. V was pared by 4 bases and J by 8 bases, with 5 bases of the junction left unmatched. The CDR3 is made up of 13 amino acids. The CDR3 loop reads CASSSDRVDIQYF. CDR3 DNA: TGTGCCAGCAGCTCGGACAGGGTGGACATTCAGTACTTC.

This clonotype was picked up a small number of times. The junction does not match germline at one end; this may be a read error. The chain couples TRBV4-3 to TRBJ1-1; D unclear. CDR1 LGHNA and CDR2 YSLEER come from the germline V gene. This CDR3 is built from 13 residues. CDR3 sequence (DNA): TGCGCCAGCAGCCAAGAACCGGGCATCGCGTCAAGCTTT. This gives the protein CASSQEPGIASSF.

The V gene is TRBV29-1, the J gene TRBJ1-2, with 10 bases fitting TRBD1. The CDR3 sequence is 13 residues long. With 7 bases clipped from V and 4 bases from J, the junction kept 6 bases outside the gene matches. CDR1 and CDR2 from the germline V gene are SQVTM and ANQGSEA. Here the CDR3 DNA reads TGCAGCGAGACAGGGGGCAACGGCTATGGCTACACCTTC. Encoded protein: CSETGGNGYGYTF.

The chain uses TRBV20-1 and TRBJ1-3, with unresolved D. CDR1 and CDR2 (germline): DFQATT, SNEGSKA (reference sequence). The V and J ends lost 0 bases and 0 bases respectively, with 9 bases between them. This CDR3 has 15 amino acids. In DNA form, the CDR3 reads TGCAGTGCTAGAGATCAGGAGTACTCTGGAAACACCATATATTTT. Residues: CSARDQEYSGNTIYF.

The chain combines TRBV7-2 with TRBJ2-7; 10 positions match TRBD1. The germline gives CDR1 SGHTA, CDR2 FQGNSA. V lost 5 bases to trimming and J lost 3 bases; unmatched junction nucleotides: 4. This CDR3 comprises 14 residues. The CDR3 DNA follows: TGTGCCAGCAGCCCCCGGACAGGGGGCTACGAGCAGTACTTC. This gives the protein CASSPRTGGYEQYF.

The gene calls are TRBV4-2 and TRBJ2-2; D possibly corresponds to TRBD2 (5 bases). CDR3 length: 17 residues. V lost 0 bases and J lost 0, with 11 bases in between. In germline, CDR1 is LGHNA, CDR2 YNFKEQ. The CDR3 is CASSQDQDSANTGELFF. CDR3 DNA: TGTGCCAGCAGCCAAGATCAGGACTCCGCGAACACCGGGGAGCTGTTTTTT.

V gene TRBV2 combines with J gene TRBJ2-7, with TRBD1 as a possible D gene (5 bases). CDR1 SNHLY and CDR2 FYNNEI come from the germline V gene. V gave up 6 bases and J gave up 5 bases, with 20 bases separating them. The CDR3 is 15 amino acids. CDR3 region: CASRGPLRIGDEQYF. The CDR3 DNA follows: TGTGCCAGCAGAGGACCTCTACGAATAGGGGACGAGCAGTACTTC.

This chain links TRBV5-1 with TRBJ1-5, with D tentatively TRBD1 (5 bases). Germline V gene lookup returns CDR1 SGHRS and CDR2 YFSETQ. V lost 4 bases to trimming and J lost 3 bases, with 14 bases between them. The CDR3 loop spans 15 amino acids. This chain's CDR3 is CASSPDGAHNQPQHF. In DNA form, the CDR3 reads TGCGCCAGCAGCCCCGACGGGGCCCACAATCAGCCCCAGCATTTT.

A few counts support this clonotype. The rearrangement uses TRBV6-2 or TRBV6-3 and TRBJ2-1, with unresolved D. Trimming removed 5 bases from V and 1 base from J, with 3 bases in between. CDR3 length: 12 amino acids. Germline CDR1 and CDR2: MNHEY and SVGEGT. The CDR3 protein is CASSGSYNEQFF. CDR3 in DNA: TGTGCCAGCAGTGGGTCCTACAATGAGCAGTTCTTC.

This clonotype was seen at least ten times. The chain has TRBV5-1 and TRBJ2-5; the match to TRBD2 covers 7 bases. V was clipped by 4 bases and J by 1 base; unmatched bases: 4. The CDR3 consists of 14 residues. Germline V gives CDR1 SGHRS, CDR2 YFSETQ. The CDR3 region is CASSPRLAQETQYF. CDR3 nucleotides: TGCGCCAGCAGCCCAAGACTAGCCCAAGAGACCCAGTACTTC.

This clonotype has only a few counts. This chain links TRBV5-1 with TRBJ2-5; D not resolved. CDR3 length: 14 amino acids. In germline, CDR1 is SGHRS, CDR2 YFSETQ. The V gene lost 0 bases and the J gene lost 2 bases, with 8 bases spanning the gap. CDR3 nucleotide sequence: TGCGCCAGCAGCTTGGGGATGGTACAAGAGACCCAGTACTTC. Its translation is CASSLGMVQETQYF. Complete variable domain (other parts from reference TRBV5-1 and TRBJ2-5): KAGVTQTPRYLIKTRGQQVTLSCSPISGHRSVSWYQQTPGQGLQFLFEYFSETQRNKGNFPGRFSGRQFSNSRSEMNVSTLELGDSALYLCASSLGMVQETQYFGPGTRLLVL.